The rows below give T cell receptor beta chains drawn from one sample of a study of response to subunit inactivated influenza vaccine. MiXCR, run by TCRdb on the RT-PCR reads, gives a single entry per CDR3 protein. Found here are hundreds of thousands of distinct CDR3 sequences, less than 20% of them singletons; the top ten hold about 11%. The sequenced sample was PBMCs from blood, obtained 5 days after vaccination. These receptors came from a man aged 45 to 65 who received an inactivated influenza vaccine. Each CDR3 is given with its conserved first and last residue. D genes are given only for firm matches. Rows give clone size only sometimes, using once, few, many, or a class for an expanded clone.

v_gene,j_gene,abundance,d_gene,CDR3aa,CDR3nt
TRBV11-2,TRBJ2-7,many,-,CASSHDREQYF,TGTGCCAGCAGCCACGACAGAGAGCAGTACTTC
TRBV27,TRBJ2-2,-,TRBD1,CASTTGTGVTGELFF,TGTGCCAGCACCACAGGGACAGGGGTGACCGGGGAGCTGTTTTTT
TRBV4-3,TRBJ1-5,-,TRBD1,CASSQTGGGNQPQHF,TGCGCCAGCAGCCAGACAGGGGGCGGCAATCAGCCCCAGCATTTT
TRBV3-1,TRBJ2-2,-,-,CASRQESVANTGELFF,TGTGCCAGCAGACAAGAATCGGTAGCGAACACCGGGGAGCTGTTTTTT
TRBV12-3/TRBV12-4,TRBJ2-5,many,-,CASSFFVGGEETQYF,TGTGCCAGCAGTTTCTTCGTGGGGGGCGAAGAGACCCAGTACTTC
TRBV20-1,TRBJ1-2,-,-,CSAAPPPTRGYTF,TGCAGCGCTGCCCCCCCCCCAACCCGTGGCTACACCTTT
TRBV4-2,TRBJ1-1,-,-,CASSPREGMNTEAFF,TGTGCCAGCAGCCCAAGGGAAGGGATGAACACTGAAGCTTTCTTT
TRBV7-9,TRBJ1-1,many,TRBD1,CASSPQTGRAFF,TGTGCCAGCAGCCCCCAGACAGGGCGGGCTTTCTTT
TRBV4-1,TRBJ2-5,-,TRBD2,CASSQASGKETQYF,TGCGCCAGCAGCCAAGCTAGCGGGAAAGAGACCCAGTACTTC
TRBV11-2,TRBJ1-5,-,-,CASSLGTGTNQPQHF,TGTGCCAGCAGCTTGGGTACAGGGACCAATCAGCCCCAGCATTTT
TRBV7-8,TRBJ2-6,-,-,CASSSRVSGANVLTF,TGTGCCAGCAGCTCCAGGGTTTCTGGGGCCAACGTCCTGACTTTC
TRBV5-1,TRBJ1-6,few,TRBD1,CASSRGDRNSPLHF,TGCGCCAGCTCAAGGGGGGACAGGAATTCACCCCTCCACTTT
TRBV5-1,TRBJ2-1,many,-,CASSPTGRGNEQFF,TGCGCCAGCAGCCCCACGGGTCGGGGAAATGAGCAGTTCTTC
TRBV7-2,TRBJ2-1,-,TRBD2,CASSMGTSGSYYNEQFF,TGTGCCAGCAGCATGGGGACTAGCGGGAGTTATTACAATGAGCAGTTCTTC
TRBV4-1,TRBJ2-7,few,-,CASSQGIRSPIDEQYF,TGCGCCAGCAGCCAGGGTATCAGGTCTCCGATCGACGAGCAGTACTTC
TRBV12-3/TRBV12-4,TRBJ1-5,-,-,CASSLWGDNQPQHF,TGTGCCAGCAGTTTGTGGGGGGACAATCAGCCCCAGCATTTT
TRBV12-3/TRBV12-4,TRBJ2-1,-,TRBD2,CASSFYGRAQNEQFF,TGTGCCAGCAGTTTTTACGGGAGGGCCCAAAATGAGCAGTTCTTC
TRBV5-6,TRBJ2-1,-,TRBD1,CASSLPGQGAGEQFF,TGTGCCAGCAGCCTGCCGGGACAGGGGGCCGGGGAGCAGTTCTTC
TRBV29-1,TRBJ1-2,few,-,CSVEDYDRREGGYTF,TGCAGCGTTGAAGATTATGACAGGAGGGAGGGGGGCTACACCTTC
TRBV12-3/TRBV12-4,TRBJ2-5,-,TRBD2,CASSLTSGARQETQYF,TGTGCCAGCAGCCTTACTAGCGGGGCGAGACAAGAGACCCAGTACTTC
TRBV10-3,TRBJ1-1,few,TRBD1,CAISTGTVNTEAFF,TGTGCCATCAGCACCGGGACAGTGAACACTGAAGCTTTCTTT
TRBV5-1,TRBJ2-7,-,TRBD2,CASSLYGGSGSYEQYF,TGCGCCAGCAGCTTGTACGGCGGGAGTGGGTCCTACGAGCAGTACTTC
TRBV24-1,TRBJ2-3,few,-,CATSDFSGGPDTQYF,TGTGCCACCAGTGATTTTTCAGGGGGGCCAGATACGCAGTATTTT
TRBV29-1,TRBJ2-7,-,-,CSVEGRDPYEQNF,TGCAGCGTTGAGGGCAGGGACCCCTACGAGCAGAACTTC
TRBV9,TRBJ2-7,-,-,CASSVAWNSYEQYF,TGTGCCAGCAGCGTAGCCTGGAACTCCTACGAGCAGTACTTC
TRBV12-3/TRBV12-4,TRBJ2-5,-,TRBD1,CASSRDRGLETQYF,TGTGCCAGCAGCCGGGACAGGGGGTTGGAGACCCAGTACTTC
TRBV7-2,TRBJ2-2,many,TRBD2,CASSLVASGKSGELFF,TGTGCCAGCAGCTTAGTAGCTAGCGGGAAGTCCGGGGAGCTGTTTTTT
TRBV20-1,TRBJ2-7,-,-,CSAPLRSYEQYF,TGCAGTGCCCCACTACGCTCCTACGAGCAGTACTTC
TRBV28,TRBJ2-7,-,TRBD1,CASRTGGAAFEQYF,TGTGCCAGCAGGACAGGGGGCGCAGCCTTTGAGCAGTACTTC
TRBV11-1,TRBJ2-1,-,TRBD2,CASSNTGTRNEQFF,TGTGCCAGCAGCAATACCGGGACTAGGAATGAGCAGTTCTTC
TRBV24-1,TRBJ2-5,few,-,CATSDNAGPRETQYF,TGTGCCACCAGTGATAACGCCGGGCCCAGAGAGACCCAGTACTTC
TRBV20-1,TRBJ1-4,-,-,CSARDRRKGKLFF,TGCAGTGCTAGAGACAGGCGTAAGGGAAAACTGTTTTTT
TRBV20-1,TRBJ2-7,few,TRBD2,CSAQQSSGDDEQYF,TGCAGTGCGCAGCAATCTAGCGGCGACGACGAGCAGTACTTC
TRBV6-2/TRBV6-3,TRBJ2-7,few,TRBD1,CAVQFGTANYEQYF,TGTGCCGTCCAGTTCGGGACAGCCAACTACGAGCAGTACTTC
TRBV11-2,TRBJ1-1,-,-,CASSSSGGRVMNTEAFF,TGTGCCAGCAGCTCAAGCGGGGGGCGCGTAATGAACACTGAAGCTTTCTTT
TRBV5-6,TRBJ2-7,-,-,CASSLVSFSEQYF,TGTGCCAGCAGCCTCGTGAGTTTCTCCGAGCAGTACTTC
TRBV4-3,TRBJ2-5,few,-,CASSQEVHQETQYF,TGCGCCAGCAGCCAAGAGGTCCACCAAGAGACCCAGTACTTC